These 6 T cell receptor beta chains were all obtained from the same sample, sequenced in a study of PD-L1 blockade in urothelial cancer. Stated time point: pretreatment peripheral blood. Repertoires were generated with immunoSEQ multiplex PCR, while TCRdb's copy carries only in-frame clones and drops some. The sample records about 53,000 clones, 70% to 90% being singletons. The specimen comprised PBMCs, sampled around atezolizumab (anti-PD-L1) treatment. These receptors originate from a woman aged 55-69 years with urothelial cancer.

The chain links TRBV10-2 to TRBJ2-2; TRBD1 matches 9 bases. Germline V gives CDR1 WSHSY, CDR2 SAAADI. This CDR3 comprises 16 residues. After removal of 8 bases from V and 4 bases from J, the junction contained 11 bases not matched to a gene. The CDR3 region is CASLIPGTGFTGELFF. In DNA, the CDR3 is TGCGCCAGCTTAATCCCCGGGACAGGGTTCACCGGGGAGCTGTTTTTT.

The chain links TRBV28 to TRBJ1-2; 9 positions agree with TRBD1. The CDR3 extends over 15 amino acids. With 5 bases clipped from V and 8 bases from J, the junction kept 12 bases outside the gene matches. Per germline, CDR1 MDHEN and CDR2 SYDVKM. CDR3 amino acids: CASSPYSGQGGGYTF. Written as DNA, the CDR3 is TGTGCCAGCAGTCCTTACTCGGGACAGGGAGGGGGCTACACCTTC.

This chain joins TRBV6-6 and TRBJ2-7; 9 bases align to TRBD1. J was trimmed by 5 bases and V by 5 bases; bases with no gene match: 7. The CDR3 is 14 residues long. Germline V gene lookup returns CDR1 MNHNY and CDR2 SVGAGI (reference sequence). CDR3 coding DNA: TGTGCCAGCAGTCCCGGACAGGGGATTGACGAGCAGTACTTC. It specifies CASSPGQGIDEQYF.

Only a few counts were recorded for this clone. The rearrangement uses TRBV4-1 and TRBJ1-6; D gene ambiguous. The CDR3 contains 14 residues. V dropped 4 bases and J dropped 10 bases, with 14 bases sitting between them. CDR1 and CDR2 from the germline V gene are MGHRA and YSYEKL. The CDR3 bases are TGCGCCAGCAGCCGAAACTCAGGTGGCTCACCCCTCCACTTT. It codes for CASSRNSGGSPLHF.

This chain connects TRBV5-1 to TRBJ2-1; D is possibly TRBD1 (5 bases). This CDR3 region has 13 residues. CDR1 SGHRS and CDR2 YFSETQ come from the germline V gene. With 2 bases removed from V and 8 bases from J, the gap between germline ends came to 11 bases. Here the CDR3 DNA reads TGCGCCAGCAGCTTCCAGGCCAGGGATGAGCAGTTCTTC. The encoded protein is CASSFQARDEQFF.

The chain carries TRBV7-9 and TRBJ2-3; 12 positions match TRBD2. Germline CDR1 reads SEHNR; CDR2 reads FQNEAQ (reference sequence). CDR3 length equals 19 residues. J lost 1 base, V lost 4 bases, and 12 bases had no gene match. CDR3 coding DNA: TGTGCCAGCAGCTCTCCTAGCGGGAGGGCTCATATCGGCACAGATACGCAGTATTTT. Translating gives CASSSPSGRAHIGTDTQYF.